This entry is about one TCR beta chain. The antigen it binds to is not known. No base-level quality is on record; no much larger clone is a single base apart. As encoded in the germline V gene, CDR1 is SGHTA while CDR2 is FQGNSA. Trimming leaves V shorter by 0 bases and J shorter by 6 bases, with the junction holding 4 bases beyond the gene matches. CDR3 length: 15 amino acids, cysteine to phenylalanine. Only the CDR3 DNA is retained, 45 bases long and in frame from the first base. The data are from a study of blood T cell repertoires in COVID-19 (TCRdb year 2020). About the study as a whole: The collaborator samples originated in the United States, Italy and Spain and spanned the acute and convalescent phases of COVID-19. The prospective study material was composed of cDNA or gDNA derived from T cells, B-cell-depleted T cells, or PBMCs. Deeply sampled blood TCRbeta repertoires from subjects exposed to, actively infected with, or recovered from COVID-19 were included in the dataset. The repertoires were released in a freely available public database meant as a resource for research on the immune response to SARS-CoV-2. The samples were drawn from the first 160 participants of the ongoing ImmuneRACE study and from about 1,200 subjects provided by 6 global collaborators. Sample metadata almost always included a de-identified subject ID, COVID-19 status, age in years and sex. Where available, HLA class I and class II types were taken from metadata supplied by the sample provider and were not determined by assay-based typing. Paper-wide results and their limitations: The quantity of clinical and demographic metadata differed by source and by participant and was supplied without curation.

The immunoSEQ Assay, a bias-controlled multiplex PCR, was used to amplify TCRbeta CDR3 regions from genomic DNA. As for the authors' bioinformatics: Nucleated cell counts per sample were estimated from amplification of reference gene primers within the assay. To quantify the absolute abundance of each unique TCRbeta CDR3 rearrangement, sequence reads were collapsed and filtered. For each sample, productive Simpson clonality was calculated as the square root of Simpson's diversity index across productive rearrangements. Drawn from immuneACCESS, this table holds only the in-frame rearrangements with V and J called that TCRdb kept. Clones are partly lost; checked studies trace under half to an unresolved V gene and leave the rest unexplained. D and trimming come from the DNA, and the V and J calls and clone size come from that table. The sample includes some 250,000 clones, with nearly 90% observed a single time. 0.7% of the sample rests with the top ten.

Collaborating institutions collected whole blood in K2EDTA tubes following their own protocols. For TCRbeta analysis, collaborator samples were shipped as frozen whole blood, as isolated PBMCs, or as DNA extracted from either sample type. The specimen sequenced was peripheral blood. The V and J segments used are TRBV7-2 and TRBJ2-5; 10 central bases correspond to TRBD2. The receptor's source is a human donor in a cohort sampled during active COVID-19. For the CDR3, the sequence is CASSLAVAGGKTQYF. The DNA sequence is given as TGTGCCAGCAGCTTAGCAGTAGCGGGAGGAAAGACCCAGTACTTC.